Listed below are T cell receptor beta chains from one sample, sequenced in a study of T cells after yellow fever vaccination. TCRdb re-called the 5' RACE reads with MiXCR, one entry per CDR3 protein. The sample holds about 73,000 distinct CDR3 sequences, roughly 8% seen once. The specimen comprised CD8+ T cells sorted from PBMCs, sampled on the day of the yellow fever booster vaccination. The receptors shown here come from a man aged 25-45 years who received the YFV17D yellow fever vaccine. Each CDR3 is given with its conserved first and last residue.

V gene,J gene,CDR3 protein
TRBV15,TRBJ2-1,CATSLTTPGGAGRIWEQFF
TRBV27,TRBJ2-1,CASSPLLAGRFRDEQFF
TRBV7-9,TRBJ2-1,CASSPGLVNEQFF
TRBV11-2,TRBJ2-5,CASSFPRDRGQETQYF
TRBV7-8,TRBJ2-3,CASSLPGLAGVGVWTDTQYF
TRBV11-2,TRBJ1-1,CASSFGQADTEAFF
TRBV11-2,TRBJ2-1,CASSISGSDEQFF
TRBV5-4,TRBJ2-7,CASSPTSGEGGEQYF
TRBV12-3/TRBV12-4,TRBJ1-4,CASSSSLTGEKLFF
TRBV28,TRBJ1-5,CASSTYQPQHF
TRBV24-1,TRBJ1-2,CATSDPIRHYGYTF
TRBV7-9,TRBJ2-5,CASSLPQGPSGETQYF
TRBV12-3/TRBV12-4,TRBJ1-1,CASSSAGMGRGSPEAFF
TRBV28,TRBJ1-2,CVSSFYRDYGYTF
TRBV5-1,TRBJ2-1,CASSFRWLAGGADEQFF
TRBV19,TRBJ2-1,CASSSRGDEQFF
TRBV7-2,TRBJ2-7,CASRKRGQEAGGQYF
TRBV29-1,TRBJ2-7,CSVEDANQGDSYEQYF
TRBV2,TRBJ2-2,CASSDGTSPGELFF
TRBV20-1,TRBJ2-1,CSAILPEGGDSGEQFF
TRBV9,TRBJ2-7,CASSESGTGAHEQYF
TRBV11-2,TRBJ2-6,CASSERLADSGANVLTF
TRBV6-6,TRBJ2-1,CASSSATGEQFF
TRBV6-5,TRBJ2-7,CASWRDRSSYEQYF
TRBV28,TRBJ1-5,CASSLPPGQGRPQHF
TRBV27,TRBJ2-1,CASRLPGNEHFF
TRBV27,TRBJ2-1,CASSLSLRLADTYNEQFF
TRBV2,TRBJ2-7,CASSEGSGPPYEQYF
TRBV20-1,TRBJ2-7,CSAPVGLHYEQYF
TRBV9,TRBJ1-1,CASSPYRTGNTEAFF
TRBV28,TRBJ2-2,CASSLGLAGGNNTGELFF
TRBV5-4,TRBJ2-3,CASVGVDTQYF
TRBV6-6,TRBJ2-7,CAIAGGITYEQYF
TRBV5-1,TRBJ2-6,CASMSYRGHGANVLTF
TRBV12-3/TRBV12-4,TRBJ1-2,CASSPRAGGVYGYTF
TRBV7-2,TRBJ2-1,CASSSLAGGYNEQFF
TRBV20-1,TRBJ2-7,CSARGTAAYEQYF
TRBV28,TRBJ2-7,CASSQTAGTSGSLGEQYF
TRBV12-3/TRBV12-4,TRBJ2-7,CASSFYGGGPAEQYF
TRBV5-1,TRBJ2-5,CASRAAGVETQYF
TRBV28,TRBJ1-3,CASSLLSSGNTIYF
TRBV9,TRBJ1-1,CASSSGNTEAFF
TRBV7-2,TRBJ1-1,CASSSVGNMNTEAFF
TRBV6-2/TRBV6-3,TRBJ2-7,CASSLRAEQYF
TRBV27,TRBJ2-1,CASSLGGGSDEQFF
TRBV29-1,TRBJ2-7,CSVGLGDHEQYF
TRBV20-1,TRBJ2-3,CSATGGTPTSGSGVSTDTQYF
TRBV6-5,TRBJ2-7,CASKMESHDSYEQYF
TRBV6-4,TRBJ2-2,CASSGTGDTGELFF
TRBV20-1,TRBJ2-1,CSGDGRVYNEQFF
TRBV6-5,TRBJ1-1,CASSFRQDTEAFF